This is a list of T cell receptor beta chains from one sample in a study of blood T cell repertoires in COVID-19. Data came from immunoSEQ multiplex PCR; TCRdb stores just in-frame clones and leaves some out. Of 200,000 or so clones listed, 88% are singletons. The specimen sequenced was peripheral blood. These receptors all come from a man in his sixties or seventies with acute or convalescent COVID-19. CDR3s include the opening cysteine and the closing phenylalanine or tryptophan.

TRBJ2-1	TRBV6-5	CASWTSGRLNEQFF
TRBJ2-6	TRBV18	CASSPGQAGANVLTF
TRBJ2-2	TRBV9	CASSAPGLRAGELFF
TRBJ2-7	TRBV5-8	CASSLGRTSGGLSSYEQYF
TRBJ2-7	TRBV2	CASTGGYEQYF
TRBJ2-1	TRBV29-1	CSVRDRSSYNEQFF
TRBJ2-5	TRBV29-1	CSVVGLQETQYF
TRBJ2-1	TRBV12-3/TRBV12-4	CASSLGKYNEQFF
TRBJ1-1	TRBV29-1	CSALRTEAFF
TRBJ2-5	TRBV18	CASSPPSPGETQYF
TRBJ1-6	TRBV18	CASSQWTGGNSPLHF
TRBJ1-5	TRBV3-1/TRBV3-2	CASSQDQARYQPQHF
TRBJ2-2	TRBV5-4	CASSSSGQGVGELFF
TRBJ1-5	TRBV28	CATVVEGLSQHF
TRBJ1-1	TRBV2	CASRENRAGANTEAFF
TRBJ2-3	TRBV6-4	CATSRDTQYF
TRBJ1-1	TRBV27	CASSPRQASVSEAFF
TRBJ2-4	TRBV20-1	CSARAQSIQYF
TRBJ1-2	TRBV5-4	CASSIGTMNRGYTF
TRBJ1-2	TRBV7-3	CASSLNPVSLGSSYGYTF
TRBJ1-5	TRBV7-2	CASSLGGGWNQPQHF
TRBJ2-7	TRBV5-1	CASSFTSAYEQYF
TRBJ2-1	TRBV5-1	CASSSGTGGSDEQFF
TRBJ2-7	TRBV5-1	CASSLAGLAGGSEQYF
TRBJ2-3	TRBV9	CASSAGTSGSTDTQYF
TRBJ2-4	TRBV11-2	CASSLDRLRTGRNIQYF
TRBJ1-1	TRBV11-1	CASSLQGYVANTEAFF
TRBJ2-1	TRBV5-4	CASSFGLAGTYNEQFF
TRBJ2-7	TRBV24-1	CATSDGQAGADEQYF
TRBJ2-5	TRBV7-2	CASSLVTSGRTQETQYF
TRBJ2-5	TRBV9	CASSVTGGATETQYF
TRBJ1-4	TRBV28	CASSSPIETATNEKLFF
TRBJ2-5	TRBV10-2	CASSDWSFQQETQYF
TRBJ1-1	TRBV19	CASSSFVWRGPKMNTEAFF
TRBJ2-5	TRBV29-1	CSVEGGQGYETQYF
TRBJ1-2	TRBV30	CAWRGQGRNGYTF
TRBJ2-5	TRBV28	CASRGPQETQYF
TRBJ2-1	TRBV19	CASSPDGSYNEQFF
TRBJ2-1	TRBV19	CASSIPGLATLEQFF
TRBJ1-1	TRBV7-7	CASSLQEGTEAFF
TRBJ1-5	TRBV6-6	CASSTTRGGNQPQHF
TRBJ1-2	TRBV5-1	CASKDSYGYTF
TRBJ1-2	TRBV19	CASRTGWDYGYTF
TRBJ2-2	TRBV7-3	CATGQGASNTGELFF
TRBJ2-1	TRBV7-3	CASSLTPGLAGSGNEQFF
TRBJ2-3	TRBV24-1	CATSTPDSPTDTQYF
TRBJ1-2	TRBV28	CASSSTTGTGSSGYTF